Listed below are T cell receptor beta chains from one sample, sequenced in a study of blood T cell repertoires in COVID-19. Here immunoSEQ multiplex PCR was the method, and the copy in TCRdb shows in-frame clones only, minus some. The profile shows 120,000 or so clones, more than 60% of them singletons. The material sequenced was peripheral blood. The receptor source for this set is a man in his 70s with acute or convalescent COVID-19. CDR3s leave out the opening cysteine and the closing phenylalanine or tryptophan.

j_call,v_call,cdr3_aa
TRBJ1-4,TRBV3-1/TRBV3-2,ASSQDPLIGGDEKLF
TRBJ2-7,TRBV5-5,ASSLTGWSRRETYEQY
TRBJ2-7,TRBV9,ASSVAPGQGGEQY
TRBJ1-1,TRBV30,AWSSGGPTEAF
TRBJ1-5,TRBV30,AWSVSRTDINQPQH
TRBJ2-7,TRBV28,ASRAQGAQGEQY
TRBJ1-5,TRBV10-3,AISLTGEFDQPQH
TRBJ1-2,TRBV12-3/TRBV12-4,ASSLTGDGGYT
TRBJ2-5,TRBV7-2,ASSGAGGWETQY
TRBJ1-3,TRBV12-5,ASAPMTGYLSGNTIY
TRBJ1-5,TRBV18,ASSPPGGNQPQH
TRBJ1-6,TRBV10-3,ANTAGMDSPLH
TRBJ1-2,TRBV30,AWSPTHEGYT
TRBJ2-7,TRBV27,ASSPRPDGDYEQY
TRBJ1-2,TRBV9,ASGEVYGYT
TRBJ2-7,TRBV10-2,ASSVTGDWYEQY
TRBJ1-1,TRBV7-9,ASSFSRVGDTEAF
TRBJ2-2,TRBV4-1,ASSQDSVLTNTGELF
TRBJ2-5,TRBV18,ASSPPAGSRETQY
TRBJ1-1,TRBV11-3,ASSQLQAAEAF
TRBJ1-5,TRBV7-2,ASSPSSNQPQH
TRBJ1-4,TRBV18,ASSPEQGVEKLF
TRBJ2-3,TRBV5-1,ASSATGGPDTQY
TRBJ2-1,TRBV5-1,ASSVTSGGAVYNEQF
TRBJ2-7,TRBV19,ASSADRRYEQY
TRBJ1-5,TRBV7-2,ASGLEAGQPQH
TRBJ1-3,TRBV7-8,ASSLTGGLGNTIY
TRBJ1-6,TRBV27,ASSIGSSPLH
TRBJ1-5,TRBV5-3,ARSFRQPQH
TRBJ2-2,TRBV15,ATSRDTQGPTGELF
TRBJ1-2,TRBV25-1,ASRGGANYGYT
TRBJ2-3,TRBV2,ASLLLAGPLTDTQY
TRBJ2-3,TRBV18,ASSPRRDTTSTDTQY
TRBJ2-1,TRBV18,ASSPRGDEQF
TRBJ1-4,TRBV7-9,ASSIKTGMTNEKLF
TRBJ1-2,TRBV5-5,ASSLSVGAGAFYGYT
TRBJ2-5,TRBV4-1,ASSLWGQGLGETQY
TRBJ1-2,TRBV19,ASSPSWAYGYT
TRBJ2-7,TRBV6-4,ASSDGSGGPLY
TRBJ2-2,TRBV7-8,ASSASGGATGELF
TRBJ1-4,TRBV5-8,ASSLAGIFEKLF
TRBJ1-5,TRBV7-2,ASSISGTGNQPQH